This T cell receptor beta chain is from a study of the immune and genomic landscape of osteosarcoma. Broader study findings: Clonality was benchmarked against external normal skin and healthy blood data.

Points on this clone: Its specificity is unknown.

The length of the CDR3 is 16 residues. Germline V gene data show CDR1 as MDHEN and CDR2 as SYDVKM. Trimming at V came to 5 bases and at J to 1 base, leaving 2 bases not matched to a gene. Produced via immunoSEQ multiplex PCR; TCRdb's table is partial and in-frame only. The sample holds 280 or so clones, 70% to 75% seen once. Sequencing input: tumor tissue from a local recurrence in the femur. The TCR originated in a man in his 70s with osteosarcoma. The chain is built from TRBV28 and TRBJ2-3; 14 bases are shared with TRBD2. The CDR3 is CASSPGLAGGTDTQYF. Written as DNA, the CDR3 is TGTGCCAGCAGTCCGGGACTAGCGGGGGGCACAGATACGCAGTATTTT.